This T cell receptor (beta chain) was sequenced in a study of blood T cell repertoires in COVID-19. The germline gives CDR1 SGDLS, CDR2 YYNGEE. The CDR3 has 12 amino acids. Trimming took off 4 bases at V and 2 bases at J, with 5 bases between the two ends. This clone appeared once. Each participant's cohort was designated according to participant-reported clinical history. Each recovered donor of Cohort 3 presented with two negative PCRs, clearance, or symptom resolution. Assay used: immunoSEQ multiplex PCR; TCRdb lists only in-frame clones, some missing. Among approximately 210,000 clones, approximately 84% were seen once, and the ten largest hold 14% to 15%.

Sequenced input: PBMCs or T cells enriched from blood (not recorded which). This TCR was sampled from a man between 35 and 55 years old who had recovered from COVID-19. The J gene is TRBJ2-3, the V gene TRBV9; D ambiguous. The CDR3 protein is CASSPSTDTQYF. CDR3 DNA: TGTGCCAGCAGCCCCTCCACAGATACGCAGTATTTT.